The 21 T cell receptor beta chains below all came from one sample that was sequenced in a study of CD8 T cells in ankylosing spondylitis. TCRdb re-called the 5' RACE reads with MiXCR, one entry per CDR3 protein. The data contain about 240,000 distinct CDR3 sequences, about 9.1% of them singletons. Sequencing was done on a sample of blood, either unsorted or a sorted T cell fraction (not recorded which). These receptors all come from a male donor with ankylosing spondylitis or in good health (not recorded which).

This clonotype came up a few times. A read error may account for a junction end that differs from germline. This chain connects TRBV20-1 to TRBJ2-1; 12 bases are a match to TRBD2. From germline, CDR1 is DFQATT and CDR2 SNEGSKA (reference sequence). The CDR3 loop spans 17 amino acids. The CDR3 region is CCATGLAGTPRYNEQFF. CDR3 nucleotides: TGCTGTGCTACCGGACTAGCGGGAACCCCGCGGTACAATGAGCAGTTCTTC.

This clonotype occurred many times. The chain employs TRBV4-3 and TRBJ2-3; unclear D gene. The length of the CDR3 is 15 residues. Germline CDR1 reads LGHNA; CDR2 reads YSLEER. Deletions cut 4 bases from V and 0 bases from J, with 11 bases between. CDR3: CASSLGSQSTDTQYF. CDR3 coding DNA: TGCGCCAGCAGCCTCGGCTCCCAGAGCACAGATACGCAGTATTTT.

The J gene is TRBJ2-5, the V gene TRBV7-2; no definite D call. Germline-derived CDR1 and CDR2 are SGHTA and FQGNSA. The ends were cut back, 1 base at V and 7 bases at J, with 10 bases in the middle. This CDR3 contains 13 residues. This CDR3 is CASSLEGGGTQYF. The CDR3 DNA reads TGTGCCAGCAGCTTAGAGGGTGGTGGGACCCAGTACTTC.

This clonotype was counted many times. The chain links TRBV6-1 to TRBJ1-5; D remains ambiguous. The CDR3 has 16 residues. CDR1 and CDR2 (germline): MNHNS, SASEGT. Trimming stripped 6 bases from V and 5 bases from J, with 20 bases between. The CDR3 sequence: CASRPITRARYQPQHF. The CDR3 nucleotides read TGTGCCAGCAGGCCTATCACAAGGGCCAGGTATCAGCCCCAGCATTTT.

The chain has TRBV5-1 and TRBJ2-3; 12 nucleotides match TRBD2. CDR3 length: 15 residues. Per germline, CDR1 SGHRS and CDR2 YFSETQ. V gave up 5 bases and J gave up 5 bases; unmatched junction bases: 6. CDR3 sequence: CASSPTSGGGDTQYF. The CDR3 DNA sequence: TGCGCCAGCAGTCCGACTAGCGGGGGAGGAGATACGCAGTATTTT.

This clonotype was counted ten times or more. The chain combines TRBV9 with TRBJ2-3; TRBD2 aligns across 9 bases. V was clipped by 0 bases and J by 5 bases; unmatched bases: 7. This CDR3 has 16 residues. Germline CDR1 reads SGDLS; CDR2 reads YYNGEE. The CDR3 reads CASSVDAAGGRDTQYF. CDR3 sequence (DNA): TGTGCCAGCAGCGTAGATGCGGCGGGGGGGAGAGATACGCAGTATTTT.

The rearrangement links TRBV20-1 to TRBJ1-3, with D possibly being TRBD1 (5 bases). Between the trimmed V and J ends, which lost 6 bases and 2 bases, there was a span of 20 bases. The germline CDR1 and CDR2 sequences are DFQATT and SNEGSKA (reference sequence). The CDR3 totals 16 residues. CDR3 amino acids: CSATGTTSLAGNTIYF. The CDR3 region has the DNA TGCAGTGCCACCGGGACGACGTCGTTGGCTGGAAACACCATATATTTT.

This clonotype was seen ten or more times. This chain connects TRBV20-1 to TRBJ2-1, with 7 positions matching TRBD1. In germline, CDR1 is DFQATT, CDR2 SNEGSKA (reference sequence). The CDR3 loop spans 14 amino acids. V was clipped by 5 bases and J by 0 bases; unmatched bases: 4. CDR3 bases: TGCAGTGCTGTGACAGGGAGCTCCTACAATGAGCAGTTCTTC. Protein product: CSAVTGSSYNEQFF.

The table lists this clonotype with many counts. The CDR3 is CASSQDGAVGGHTEAFF. Here the CDR3 DNA reads TGTGCCAGCAGCCAAGATGGCGCCGTTGGGGGGCACACTGAAGCTTTCTTT. V gene TRBV3-1 combines with J gene TRBJ1-1, with a possible D match to TRBD1 (6 bases). There are 17 residues in the CDR3. Trimming removed 0 bases at V and 3 bases at J, with 17 bases between. From germline, CDR1 is LGHDT and CDR2 YNNKEL (reference sequence).

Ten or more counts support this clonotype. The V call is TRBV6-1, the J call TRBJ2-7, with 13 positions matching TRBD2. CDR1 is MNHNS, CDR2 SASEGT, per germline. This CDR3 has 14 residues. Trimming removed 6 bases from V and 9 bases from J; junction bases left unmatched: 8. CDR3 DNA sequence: TGTGCCAGCAGCCCGACTAGCGGGAGGAGTAGGCAGTACTTC. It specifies CASSPTSGRSRQYF.

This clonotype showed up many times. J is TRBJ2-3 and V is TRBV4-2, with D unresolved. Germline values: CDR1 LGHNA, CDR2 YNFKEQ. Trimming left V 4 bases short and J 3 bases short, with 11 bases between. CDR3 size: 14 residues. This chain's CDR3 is CASSRLEPTDTQYF. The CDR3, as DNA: TGTGCCAGCAGCCGGCTGGAACCGACAGATACGCAGTATTTT.

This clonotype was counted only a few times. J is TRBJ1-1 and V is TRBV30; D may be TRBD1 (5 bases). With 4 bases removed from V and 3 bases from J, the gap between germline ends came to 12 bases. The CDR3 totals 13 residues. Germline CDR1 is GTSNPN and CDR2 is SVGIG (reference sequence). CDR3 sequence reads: CAWNPGWDTEAFF. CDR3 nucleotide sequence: TGTGCCTGGAACCCAGGGTGGGACACTGAAGCTTTCTTT.

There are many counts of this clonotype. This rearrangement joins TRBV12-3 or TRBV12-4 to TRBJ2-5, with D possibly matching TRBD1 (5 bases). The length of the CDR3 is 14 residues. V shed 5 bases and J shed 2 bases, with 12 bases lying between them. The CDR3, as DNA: TGTGCCAGCAGTCACGGACACCAACAAGAGACCCAGTACTTC. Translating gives CASSHGHQQETQYF.

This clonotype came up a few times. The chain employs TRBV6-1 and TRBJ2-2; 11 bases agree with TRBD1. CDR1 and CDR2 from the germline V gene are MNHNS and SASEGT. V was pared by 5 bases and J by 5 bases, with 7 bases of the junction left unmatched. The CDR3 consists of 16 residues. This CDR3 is CASSRSGTGGTGELFF. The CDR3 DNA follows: TGTGCCAGCAGTAGATCCGGGACAGGGGGTACCGGGGAGCTGTTTTTT.

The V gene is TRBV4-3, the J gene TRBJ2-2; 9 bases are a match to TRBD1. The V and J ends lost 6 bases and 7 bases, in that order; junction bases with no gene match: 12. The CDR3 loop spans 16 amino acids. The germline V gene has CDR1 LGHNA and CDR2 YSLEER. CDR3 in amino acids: CASRATGGGENGELFF. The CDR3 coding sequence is TGCGCCAGCAGGGCTACAGGGGGCGGCGAGAACGGGGAGCTGTTTTTT.

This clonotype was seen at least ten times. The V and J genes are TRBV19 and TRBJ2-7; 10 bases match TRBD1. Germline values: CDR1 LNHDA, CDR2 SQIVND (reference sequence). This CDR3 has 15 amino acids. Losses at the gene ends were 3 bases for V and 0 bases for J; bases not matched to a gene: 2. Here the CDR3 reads CASSIGDRGSYEQYF. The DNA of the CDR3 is TGTGCCAGTAGTATCGGGGACAGGGGCTCCTACGAGCAGTACTTC.

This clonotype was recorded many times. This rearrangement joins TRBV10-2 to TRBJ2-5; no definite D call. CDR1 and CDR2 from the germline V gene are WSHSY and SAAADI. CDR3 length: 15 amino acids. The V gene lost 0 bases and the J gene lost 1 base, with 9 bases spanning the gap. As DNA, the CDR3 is TGCGCCAGCAGTGAGTCGTTGCGACCCCAAGAGACCCAGTACTTC. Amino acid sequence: CASSESLRPQETQYF.

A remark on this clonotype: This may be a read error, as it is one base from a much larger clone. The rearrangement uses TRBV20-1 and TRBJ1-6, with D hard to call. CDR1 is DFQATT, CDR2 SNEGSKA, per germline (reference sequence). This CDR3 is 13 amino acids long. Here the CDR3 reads CSARTVGWSPLLF. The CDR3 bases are TGCAGTGCTAGGACGGTCGGTTGGTCACCCCTCCTCTTT.

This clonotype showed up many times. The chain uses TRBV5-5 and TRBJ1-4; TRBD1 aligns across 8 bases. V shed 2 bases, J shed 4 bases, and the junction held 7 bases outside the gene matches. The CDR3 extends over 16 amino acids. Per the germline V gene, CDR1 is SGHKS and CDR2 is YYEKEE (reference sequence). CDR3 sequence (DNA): TGTGCCAGCAGCTTAGGGGGACAGGCCTTTAATGAAAAACTGTTTTTT. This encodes CASSLGGQAFNEKLFF.

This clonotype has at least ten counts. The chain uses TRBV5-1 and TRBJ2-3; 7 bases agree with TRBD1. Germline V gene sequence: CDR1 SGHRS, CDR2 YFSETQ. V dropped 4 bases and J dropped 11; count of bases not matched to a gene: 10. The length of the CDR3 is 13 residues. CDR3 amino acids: CASSALPTGEQYF. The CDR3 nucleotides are TGCGCCAGCAGCGCATTACCAACAGGGGAGCAGTATTTT.

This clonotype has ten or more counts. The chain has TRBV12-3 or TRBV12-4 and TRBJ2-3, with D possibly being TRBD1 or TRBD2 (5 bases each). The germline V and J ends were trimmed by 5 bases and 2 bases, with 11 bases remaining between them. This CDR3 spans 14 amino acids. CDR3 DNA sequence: TGTGCCAGCAGTCCCCGGGGCTTCACAGATACGCAGTATTTT. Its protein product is CASSPRGFTDTQYF.